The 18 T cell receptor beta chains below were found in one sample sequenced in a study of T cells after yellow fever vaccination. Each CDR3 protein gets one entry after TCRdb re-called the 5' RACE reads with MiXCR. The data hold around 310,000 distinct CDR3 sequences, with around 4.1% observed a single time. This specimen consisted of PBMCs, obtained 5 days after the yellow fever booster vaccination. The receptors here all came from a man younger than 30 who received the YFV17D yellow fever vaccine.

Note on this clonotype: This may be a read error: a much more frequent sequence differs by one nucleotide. The DNA of the CDR3 is TGTGCCAGCAGCTCCCCCGACAGCTTCAGCACAGATACGCAGTATTTT. Protein: CASSSPDSFSTDTQYF. The V and J genes are TRBV5-8 and TRBJ2-3, with D tentatively TRBD1 (5 bases). Germline V gives CDR1 SGHTS, CDR2 YDEGEE. Trimming took off 3 bases at V and 0 bases at J, with 14 bases between the two ends. The CDR3 is 16 residues long.

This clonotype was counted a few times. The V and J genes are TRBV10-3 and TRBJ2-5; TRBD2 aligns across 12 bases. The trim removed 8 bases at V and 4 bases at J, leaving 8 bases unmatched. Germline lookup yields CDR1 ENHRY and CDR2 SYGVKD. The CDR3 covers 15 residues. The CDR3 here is CAIGGGLAGRETQYF. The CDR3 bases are TGTGCCATCGGTGGTGGACTAGCGGGGCGAGAGACCCAGTACTTC.

The CDR3, as DNA: TGTGCCAGCAGCTTCCGGACTACTACAGATACGCAGTATTTT. It codes for CASSFRTTTDTQYF. The gene calls are TRBV11-2 and TRBJ2-3; D is perhaps TRBD2 (6 bases). The V end was cut by 3 bases, the J end by 3 bases, with 10 bases between. The CDR3 length is 14 residues. Per the germline V gene, CDR1 is SGHAT and CDR2 is FQNNGV.

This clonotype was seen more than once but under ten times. The CDR3 nucleotides are TGTGCCAGCAGCTTAGATCCTAGTCTCGAGCAGTACTTC. It specifies CASSLDPSLEQYF. V is TRBV7-2 and J is TRBJ2-7; D is unclear. Germline V gene data show CDR1 as SGHTA and CDR2 as FQGNSA. V lost 1 base and J 6 bases, leaving 10 bases between the germline ends. The CDR3 totals 13 residues.

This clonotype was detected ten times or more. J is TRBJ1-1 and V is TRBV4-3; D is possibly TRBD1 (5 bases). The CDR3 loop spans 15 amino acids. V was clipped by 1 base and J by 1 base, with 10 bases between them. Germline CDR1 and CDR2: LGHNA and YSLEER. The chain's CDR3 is CASSQGDGRNTEAFF. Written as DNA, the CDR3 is TGCGCCAGCAGCCAAGGGGACGGCCGGAACACTGAAGCTTTCTTT.

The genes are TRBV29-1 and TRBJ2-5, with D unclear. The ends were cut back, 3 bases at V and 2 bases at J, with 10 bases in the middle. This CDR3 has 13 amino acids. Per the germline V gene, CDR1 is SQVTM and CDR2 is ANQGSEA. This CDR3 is CSVDERAQETQYF. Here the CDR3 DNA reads TGCAGCGTTGATGAAAGAGCACAAGAGACCCAGTACTTC.

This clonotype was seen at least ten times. The CDR3 region is CASRDRGPGTEAFF. Here the CDR3 DNA reads TGCGCCAGCAGGGACAGGGGGCCGGGCACTGAAGCTTTCTTT. The chain uses TRBV5-1 and TRBJ1-1, with TRBD1 identical over 11 bases. The CDR3 length is 14 residues. Germline loops: CDR1 SGHRS, CDR2 YFSETQ. Unmatched junction bases numbered 4, after V lost 5 bases and J lost 4 bases. Variable domain in full (rest from reference TRBV5-1 and TRBJ1-1): KAGVTQTPRYLIKTRGQQVTLSCSPISGHRSVSWYQQTPGQGLQFLFEYFSETQRNKGNFPGRFSGRQFSNSRSEMNVSTLELGDSALYLCASRDRGPGTEAFFGQGTRLTVV.

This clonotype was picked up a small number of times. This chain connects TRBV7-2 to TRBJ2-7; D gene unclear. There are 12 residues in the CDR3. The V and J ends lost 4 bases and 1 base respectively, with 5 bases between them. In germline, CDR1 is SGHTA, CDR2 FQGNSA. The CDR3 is CASSSKSYEQYF. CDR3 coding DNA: TGTGCCAGCAGCTCGAAATCCTACGAGCAGTACTTC. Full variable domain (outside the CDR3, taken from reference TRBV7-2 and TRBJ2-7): GAGVSQSPSNKVTEKGKDVELRCDPISGHTALYWYRQSLGQGLEFLIYFQGNSAPDKSGLPSDRFSAERTGGSVSTLTIQRTQQEDSAVYLCASSSKSYEQYFGPGTRLTVT.

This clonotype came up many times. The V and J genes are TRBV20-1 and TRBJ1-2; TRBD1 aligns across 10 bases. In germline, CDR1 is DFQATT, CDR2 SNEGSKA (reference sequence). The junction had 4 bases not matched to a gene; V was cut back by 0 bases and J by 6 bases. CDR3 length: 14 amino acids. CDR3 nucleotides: TGCAGTGCTAGAGAGAGGGACAGGGGCGATGGCTACACCTTC. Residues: CSARERDRGDGYTF.

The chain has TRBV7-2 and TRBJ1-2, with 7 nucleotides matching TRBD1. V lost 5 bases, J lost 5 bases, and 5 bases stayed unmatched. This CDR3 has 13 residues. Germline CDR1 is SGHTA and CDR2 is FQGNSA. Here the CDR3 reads CASSRDRQYGYTF. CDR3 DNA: TGTGCCAGCAGCCGGGACAGACAGTATGGCTACACCTTC. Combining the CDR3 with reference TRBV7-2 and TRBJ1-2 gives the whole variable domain GAGVSQSPSNKVTEKGKDVELRCDPISGHTALYWYRQSLGQGLEFLIYFQGNSAPDKSGLPSDRFSAERTGGSVSTLTIQRTQQEDSAVYLCASSRDRQYGYTFGSGTRLTVV.

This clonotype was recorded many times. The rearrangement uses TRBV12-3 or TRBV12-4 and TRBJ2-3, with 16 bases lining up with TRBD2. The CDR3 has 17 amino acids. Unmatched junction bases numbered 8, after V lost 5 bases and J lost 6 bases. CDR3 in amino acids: CASSPGTSGGAMDTQYF. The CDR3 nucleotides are TGTGCCAGCAGTCCCGGGACTAGCGGGGGGGCCATGGATACGCAGTATTTT.

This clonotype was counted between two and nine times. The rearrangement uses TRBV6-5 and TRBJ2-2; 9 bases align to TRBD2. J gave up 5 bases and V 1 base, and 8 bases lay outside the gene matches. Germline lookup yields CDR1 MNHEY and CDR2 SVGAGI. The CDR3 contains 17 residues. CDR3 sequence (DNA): TGTGCCAGCAGTTACTTGGTAGCGGGGGCCTCTACCGGGGAGCTGTTTTTT. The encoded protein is CASSYLVAGASTGELFF.

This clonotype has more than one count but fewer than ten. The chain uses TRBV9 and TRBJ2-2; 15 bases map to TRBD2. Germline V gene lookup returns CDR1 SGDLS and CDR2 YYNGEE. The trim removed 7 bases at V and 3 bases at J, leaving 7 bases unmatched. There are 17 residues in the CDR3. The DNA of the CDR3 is TGTGCCAGCGGAGGACTAGCGGGGGGGATGGACACCGGGGAGCTGTTTTTT. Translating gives CASGGLAGGMDTGELFF.

CDR3 amino acids: CASSRTGGNTIYF. The CDR3 coding sequence is TGTGCCAGCAGCCGGACAGGCGGAAACACCATATATTTT. V usage is TRBV7-8 and J usage is TRBJ1-3, with 7 nucleotides matching TRBD1. This CDR3 has 13 residues. The V and J ends lost 5 bases and 4 bases, in that order; junction bases with no gene match: 2. CDR1 is SGHVS, CDR2 FQNEAQ, per germline.

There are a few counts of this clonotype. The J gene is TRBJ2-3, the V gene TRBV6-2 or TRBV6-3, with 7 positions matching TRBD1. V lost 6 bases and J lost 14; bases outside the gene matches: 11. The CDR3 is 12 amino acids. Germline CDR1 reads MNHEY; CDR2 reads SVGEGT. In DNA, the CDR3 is TGTGCCAGCAGCCCGGACAGGACGAGGGGGTATTTT. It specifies CASSPDRTRGYF.

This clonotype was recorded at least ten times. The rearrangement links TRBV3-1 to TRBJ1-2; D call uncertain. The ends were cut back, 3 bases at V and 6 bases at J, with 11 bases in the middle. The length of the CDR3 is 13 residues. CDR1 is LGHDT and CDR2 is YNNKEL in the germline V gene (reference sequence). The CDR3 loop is CASSQAGGNGYTF. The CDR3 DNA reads TGTGCCAGCAGCCAGGCTGGCGGAAATGGCTACACCTTC.

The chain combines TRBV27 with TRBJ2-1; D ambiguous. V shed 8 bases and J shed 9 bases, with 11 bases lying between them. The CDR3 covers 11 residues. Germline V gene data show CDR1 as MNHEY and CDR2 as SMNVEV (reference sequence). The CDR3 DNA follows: TGTGCCAGCGGGTACATGCCTGAGCAGTTCTTC. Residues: CASGYMPEQFF.

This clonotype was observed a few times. The DNA for the CDR3 is TGTGCCAGCAGCGTAGACCCAGCCGGAAACACCATATATTTT. Its protein product is CASSVDPAGNTIYF. The chain combines TRBV9 with TRBJ1-3; no reliable D call. Trimming stripped 0 bases from V and 4 bases from J, with 8 bases between. The CDR3 length is 14 residues. Germline V lookup: CDR1 SGDLS, CDR2 YYNGEE.